This T cell receptor beta chain appears in the sequencing data of a study of blood T cells in healthy people across ages. General study findings and limits: For the donors, CMV status was unknown and possibly confounded expanded clonotype changes. Diversity of TCR beta per million T cells declined in a roughly linear way with age.

With a J-beta primer mix and a sample-barcoded 5' primer, a second PCR ran about 7 to 11 cycles. TCRdb independently ran MiXCR on the 5' RACE reads; one entry per CDR3 protein. Of fewer than 2 million distinct CDR3 sequences in the sample, roughly two fifths are singletons; the top ten hold 23%. This clonotype was counted a few times. What it recognizes is unknown. Germline V CDR1 and CDR2: SGHTA, FQGNSA. The CDR3 runs 15 residues. V dropped 3 bases and J dropped 5; count of bases not matched to a gene: 8. V gene TRBV7-2 combines with J gene TRBJ2-7; the match to TRBD1 covers 9 bases. This TCR was sampled from a human donor in good health. Source material: blood. The CDR3 protein is CASSFGQGTVDEQYF. The DNA for the CDR3 is TGTGCCAGCAGCTTCGGACAGGGGACGGTAGACGAGCAGTACTTC.